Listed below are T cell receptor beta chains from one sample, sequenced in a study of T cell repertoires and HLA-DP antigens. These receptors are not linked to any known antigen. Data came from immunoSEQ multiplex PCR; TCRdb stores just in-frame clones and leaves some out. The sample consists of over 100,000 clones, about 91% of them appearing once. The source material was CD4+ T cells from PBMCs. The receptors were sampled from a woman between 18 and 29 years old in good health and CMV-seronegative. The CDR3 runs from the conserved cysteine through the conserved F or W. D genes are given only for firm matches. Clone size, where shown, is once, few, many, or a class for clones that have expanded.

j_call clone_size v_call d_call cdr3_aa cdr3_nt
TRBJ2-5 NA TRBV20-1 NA CSARGQETQYF TGCAGTGCTAGAGGCCAAGAGACCCAGTACTTC
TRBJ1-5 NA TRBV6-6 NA CASSYERNQPQHF TGTGCCAGCAGTTACGAGAGAAATCAGCCCCAGCATTTT
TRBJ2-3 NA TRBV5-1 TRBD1 CASSTGGEADTQYF TGCGCCAGCAGTACAGGGGGCGAGGCAGATACGCAGTATTTT
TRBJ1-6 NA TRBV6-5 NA CASAQGFNSPLHF TGTGCCAGCGCCCAGGGATTTAATTCACCCCTCCACTTT
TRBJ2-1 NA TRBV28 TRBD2 CASSSGLAGLIFSNEQFF TGTGCCAGCAGTTCGGGACTAGCGGGACTGATCTTCAGCAATGAGCAGTTCTTC
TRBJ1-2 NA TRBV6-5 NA CASSSTGSGYTF TGTGCCAGCAGCTCTACAGGGAGTGGCTACACCTTC
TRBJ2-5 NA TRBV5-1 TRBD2 CASSLGTSGRQTQYF TGCGCCAGCAGCTTGGGTACTAGCGGGAGGCAGACCCAGTACTTC
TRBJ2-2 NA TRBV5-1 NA CASSRRVVGVGELFF TGCGCCAGCAGCCGCCGGGTAGTCGGGGTCGGGGAGCTGTTTTTT
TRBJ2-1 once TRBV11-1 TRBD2 CASSLPRAGGRNEQFF TGTGCCAGCAGTCTACCCAGGGCGGGAGGACGCAATGAGCAGTTCTTC
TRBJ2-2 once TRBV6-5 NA CASKPGGFNTGELFF TGTGCCAGCAAACCAGGGGGGTTCAACACCGGGGAGCTGTTTTTT
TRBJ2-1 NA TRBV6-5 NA CASSPTLYNEQFF TGTGCCAGCAGCCCTACGCTGTACAATGAGCAGTTCTTC
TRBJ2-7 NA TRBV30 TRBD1 CAWSGGQGGPYEQYF TGTGCCTGGAGTGGAGGACAGGGCGGACCCTACGAGCAGTACTTC
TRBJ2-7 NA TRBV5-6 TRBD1 CASSLGGPSRDRPYEQYF TGTGCCAGCAGCTTGGGAGGTCCGAGTCGGGACAGACCCTACGAGCAGTACTTC
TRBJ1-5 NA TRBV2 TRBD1 CASSARTGAPSNQPQHF TGTGCCAGCAGTGCCAGAACAGGGGCGCCGAGTAATCAGCCCCAGCATTTT
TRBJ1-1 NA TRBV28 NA CASSIAHGGGLSNTEAFF TGTGCCAGCAGTATCGCCCACGGGGGGGGGCTCTCGAACACTGAAGCTTTCTTT
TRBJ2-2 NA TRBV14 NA CASSQYGGGELFF TGTGCCAGCAGCCAATATGGGGGCGGGGAGCTGTTTTTT
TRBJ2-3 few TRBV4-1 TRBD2 CASSRLAGLGTDTQYF TGCGCCAGCAGCCGCCTAGCGGGACTCGGCACAGATACGCAGTATTTT
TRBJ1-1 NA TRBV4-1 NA CASSHFDRKGAFF TGCGCCAGCAGCCACTTCGACAGAAAAGGGGCTTTCTTT
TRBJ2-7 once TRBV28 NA CASSFHYKVPTYEQYF TGTGCCAGCAGTTTTCATTACAAAGTACCCACCTACGAGCAGTACTTC
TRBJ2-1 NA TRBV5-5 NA CASSLGSGTYNEQFF TGTGCCAGCAGCTTGGGCTCGGGGACCTACAATGAGCAGTTCTTC
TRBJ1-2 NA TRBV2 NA CASRGDGTNNYGYTF TGTGCCAGCAGAGGGGACGGAACCAATAACTATGGCTACACCTTC
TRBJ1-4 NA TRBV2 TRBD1 CASNSRGQGRATNEKLFF TGTGCCAGCAACAGCAGGGGACAGGGGAGGGCAACTAATGAAAAACTGTTTTTT
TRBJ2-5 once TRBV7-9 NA CASSLGGTVQETQYF TGTGCCAGCAGCTTAGGCGGGACAGTCCAAGAGACCCAGTACTTC
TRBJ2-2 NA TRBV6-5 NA CASSGTNTGELFF TGTGCCAGCAGCGGGACCAACACCGGGGAGCTGTTTTTT
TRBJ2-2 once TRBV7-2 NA CASSLVPGAATGELFF TGTGCCAGCAGCTTAGTTCCGGGGGCGGCCACCGGGGAGCTGTTTTTT
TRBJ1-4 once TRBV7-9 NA CASSLRGVVNEKLFF TGTGCCAGCAGCTTACGGGGAGTCGTTAATGAAAAACTGTTTTTT
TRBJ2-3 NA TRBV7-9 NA CASSSVGILNRFTDTQYF TGTGCCAGCAGCTCGGTGGGGATTCTCAATCGTTTCACAGATACGCAGTATTTT
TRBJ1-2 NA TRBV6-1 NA CASSPAGFANYGYTF TGTGCCAGCAGCCCCGCGGGATTCGCCAACTATGGCTACACCTTC
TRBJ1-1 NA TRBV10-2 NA CASRGVGSSFVEAFF TGCGCCAGCAGGGGGGTCGGGAGTTCATTTGTTGAAGCTTTCTTT
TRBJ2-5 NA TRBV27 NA CASSPRRGRETQYF TGTGCCAGCAGTCCCCGGAGGGGTCGGGAGACCCAGTACTTC
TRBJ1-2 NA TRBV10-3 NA CAISGMAQRDYTF TGTGCCATCAGTGGTATGGCCCAGAGAGACTACACCTTC
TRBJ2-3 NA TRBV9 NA CASSVGRADTQYF TGTGCCAGCAGCGTAGGGAGGGCAGATACGCAGTATTTT
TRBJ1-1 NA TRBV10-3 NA CAISEARALRGVNTEAFF TGTGCCATCAGTGAGGCCCGAGCTTTGAGGGGGGTGAACACTGAAGCTTTCTTT
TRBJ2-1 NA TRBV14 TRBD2 CASSQVPPRAGDYNEQFF TGTGCCAGCAGCCAAGTGCCCCCCCGGGCGGGGGACTACAATGAGCAGTTCTTC
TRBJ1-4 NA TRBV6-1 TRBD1 CASSEALGTANEKLFF TGTGCCAGCAGTGAAGCCCTTGGGACAGCTAATGAAAAACTGTTTTTT
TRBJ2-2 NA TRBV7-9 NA CASSLEGITGELFF TGTGCCAGCAGCTTAGAGGGAATAACCGGGGAGCTGTTTTTT
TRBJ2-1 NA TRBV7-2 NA CASSLVARSYNEQFF TGTGCCAGCAGCTTAGTGGCTAGATCCTACAATGAGCAGTTCTTC
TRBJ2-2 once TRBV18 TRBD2 CASSPPSGGPSGELFF TGTGCCAGCTCACCACCCTCGGGAGGGCCTTCCGGGGAGCTGTTTTTT
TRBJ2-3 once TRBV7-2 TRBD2 CASSLGLAGGTDTQYF TGTGCCAGCAGCCTCGGACTAGCGGGGGGCACAGATACGCAGTATTTT
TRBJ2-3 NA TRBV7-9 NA CASSLVDYRVPDTQYF TGTGCCAGCAGCTTAGTTGACTACAGGGTCCCAGATACGCAGTATTTT
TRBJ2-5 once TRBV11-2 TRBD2 CASSLGAGLAGQETQYF TGTGCCAGCAGCTTAGGGGCGGGACTAGCGGGGCAAGAGACCCAGTACTTC
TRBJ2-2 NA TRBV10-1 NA CASSATVHTGELFF TGCGCCAGCAGTGCGACGGTGCACACCGGGGAGCTGTTTTTT
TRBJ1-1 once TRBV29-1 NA CSVRQVVNTEAFF TGCAGCGTTAGACAGGTGGTGAACACTGAAGCTTTCTTT
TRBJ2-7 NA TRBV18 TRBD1 CASSPAGQGAYEQYF TGTGCCAGCTCACCCGCCGGACAGGGAGCCTACGAGCAGTACTTC
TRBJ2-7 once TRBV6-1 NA CASSEVGYEQYF TGTGCCAGCAGTGAAGTCGGGTACGAGCAGTACTTC
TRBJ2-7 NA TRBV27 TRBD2 CASRGRETYEQYF TGTGCCAGCAGAGGGCGGGAGACCTACGAGCAGTACTTC
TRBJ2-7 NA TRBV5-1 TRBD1 CASSGTGGYEQYF TGCGCCAGCAGCGGGACAGGGGGTTACGAGCAGTACTTC
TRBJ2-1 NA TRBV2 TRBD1 CASSFRQGSSYNEQFF TGTGCCAGCAGTTTTAGACAGGGAAGCTCCTACAATGAGCAGTTCTTC
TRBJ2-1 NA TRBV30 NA CAWSWGSPLNEQFF TGTGCCTGGAGTTGGGGTAGCCCCCTCAATGAGCAGTTCTTC
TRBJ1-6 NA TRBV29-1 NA CSVVRKLNSPLHF TGCAGCGTTGTGCGGAAATTAAATTCACCCCTCCACTTT
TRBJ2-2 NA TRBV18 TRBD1 CASSPRRTGGGTGELFF TGTGCCAGCTCACCACGACGGACAGGGGGCGGCACCGGGGAGCTGTTTTTT
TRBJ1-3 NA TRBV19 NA CASRSVTNSGNTIYF TGTGCCAGTAGAAGTGTCACCAACTCTGGAAACACCATATATTTT
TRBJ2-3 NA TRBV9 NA CASSSMGTKADTQYF TGTGCCAGCAGCTCCATGGGTACGAAGGCAGATACGCAGTATTTT
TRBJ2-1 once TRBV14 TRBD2 CASSQIAGSSYNEQFF TGTGCCAGCAGCCAAATAGCGGGTAGCTCCTACAATGAGCAGTTCTTC
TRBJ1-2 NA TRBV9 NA CASSVGPGTNYGYTF TGTGCCAGCAGCGTAGGGCCGGGAACTAACTATGGCTACACCTTC
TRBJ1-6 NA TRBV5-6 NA CASSLGQTNNSPLHF TGTGCCAGCAGCTTGGGACAGACCAATAATTCACCCCTCCACTTT
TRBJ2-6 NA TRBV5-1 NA CASSLGKLTGANVLTF TGCGCCAGCAGCCTCGGCAAACTAACTGGGGCCAACGTCCTGACTTTC
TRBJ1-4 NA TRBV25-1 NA CASRGRSATNEKLFF TGTGCCAGCAGGGGACGGAGTGCAACTAATGAAAAACTGTTTTTT
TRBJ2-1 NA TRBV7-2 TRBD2 CASSSWGGEQFF TGTGCCAGCAGCTCGTGGGGGGGTGAGCAGTTCTTC